The 32 T cell receptor beta chains given below trace back to one sample, sequenced in a study of tumor-infiltrating lymphocytes in oesophageal squamous cell carcinoma. From the PCR reads, TCRdb called clonotypes with MiXCR, one entry per CDR3 protein. Of some 20,000 distinct CDR3 sequences in the sample, about 38% are singletons; the top ten hold roughly 10%. What was sequenced was normal esophageal tissue next to the tumor. The receptors were sampled from a male donor with esophageal squamous cell carcinoma.

This clonotype appeared many times. The chain employs TRBV6-6 and TRBJ2-7; D ambiguous. Between the trimmed V and J ends, which lost 2 bases and 0 bases, there was a span of 8 bases. The CDR3 runs to 14 residues. Per the germline V gene, CDR1 is MNHNY and CDR2 is SVGAGI (reference sequence). CDR3 residues: CASSYTRNSYEQYF. CDR3 bases: TGTGCCAGCAGTTACACAAGAAACTCCTACGAGCAGTACTTC.

The V and J genes are TRBV10-3 and TRBJ2-7; unclear D gene. The germline CDR1 and CDR2 sequences are ENHRY and SYGVKD. The CDR3 covers 13 residues. The V gene lost 3 bases and the J gene lost 0 bases, with 6 bases spanning the gap. The CDR3 loop reads CAISDSSSYEQYF. The CDR3 coding sequence is TGTGCCATCAGTGACAGTAGCTCCTACGAGCAGTACTTC.

This chain joins TRBV7-8 and TRBJ2-5, with D tentatively TRBD1 (7 bases). The end of the DNA fits TRBJ2-1 better, so the J call may be wrong. This CDR3 is 15 amino acids long. Germline CDR1 and CDR2: SGHVS and FQNEAQ. The CDR3 region is CASSSSWTGGDEQFF. CDR3 nucleotide sequence: TGTGCCAGCAGCTCCTCGTGGACAGGCGGGGATGAGCAGTTCTTC.

CDR3 coding DNA: TGTGCCAGCAGTCTAGGGACTAGCGGGAGGTATGAGCAGTTCTTC. Its translation: CASSLGTSGRYEQFF. The chain employs TRBV12-3 or TRBV12-4 and TRBJ2-7; 15 nucleotides align to TRBD2. The closer fit of TRBJ2-1 to the DNA end suggests the J call may be wrong. The CDR3 is 15 residues long.

This clonotype has only a few counts. The rearrangement joins TRBV6-2 or TRBV6-3 to TRBJ1-5; a possible D gene is TRBD1 (5 bases). Trimming shortened V by 2 bases and J by 6 bases, and 8 bases separated the two germline ends. CDR1 is MNHEY and CDR2 is SVGEGT in the germline V gene. The CDR3 is made up of 13 amino acids. The CDR3 region has the DNA TGTGCCAGCAGTTACCAGGGCAGTCAGCCCCAGCATTTT. It specifies CASSYQGSQPQHF.

The genes are TRBV28 and TRBJ1-4; unclear D gene. The CDR3 is 15 residues long. Germline CDR1 and CDR2: MDHEN and SYDVKM. Trimming pared 4 bases from V and 8 bases from J, leaving 17 bases between. CDR3 region: CASSSDRGPGEKLFF. In nucleotides, the CDR3 is TGTGCCAGCAGTTCAGACCGGGGTCCGGGAGAAAAACTGTTTTTT.

The chain couples TRBV24-1 to TRBJ2-3; 8 bases map to TRBD2. The DNA matches TRBJ2-1 better at its end, which makes the J call doubtful. Per germline, CDR1 KGHDR and CDR2 SFDVKD. There are 16 residues in the CDR3. CDR3 sequence (DNA): TGTGCCACCAGTGATTTTCCCGGGACTAGGGGAAATGAGCAGTTCTTC. It yields the protein CATSDFPGTRGNEQFF.

The chain recombines TRBV7-8 with TRBJ2-1; D is uncertain. CDR1 is SGHVS and CDR2 is FQNEAQ in the germline V gene. The germline V and J ends were trimmed by 2 bases and 5 bases, with 7 bases remaining between them. This CDR3 comprises 13 residues. CDR3 residues: CASSLSVDNEQFF. The CDR3 DNA reads TGTGCCAGCAGCTTATCGGTGGACAATGAGCAGTTCTTC. The whole variable domain, filled in from reference TRBV7-8 and TRBJ2-1, reads GAGVSQSPRYKVAKRGQDVALRCDPISGHVSLFWYQQALGQGPEFLTYFQNEAQLDKSGLPSDRFFAERPEGSVSTLKIQRTQQEDSAVYLCASSLSVDNEQFFGPGTRLTVL.

The chain couples TRBV12-3 or TRBV12-4 to TRBJ2-3, with D possibly called TRBD1 or TRBD2 (5 bases each). Matching the DNA end better, TRBJ2-1 makes the J call doubtful. The CDR3 has 16 amino acids. The DNA of the CDR3 is TGTGCCAGCAGTTTAGGGGACGGAACTAGGGCTCATGAGCAGTTCTTC. It yields the protein CASSLGDGTRAHEQFF.

This chain links TRBV18 with TRBJ1-1, with D possibly matching TRBD1 (6 bases). V was clipped by 2 bases and J by 5 bases, with 15 bases between them. Germline assignment: CDR1 KGHSH and CDR2 LQKENI. This CDR3 is built from 15 residues. This CDR3 is CASSPGRGARTEAFF. The CDR3 DNA reads TGTGCCAGCTCACCAGGTAGGGGGGCTCGTACTGAAGCTTTCTTT.

This clonotype was recorded many times. The chain employs TRBV11-2 and TRBJ2-3; 8 bases agree with TRBD1. V trimming: 5 bases; J trimming: 3 bases; junction bases outside the gene matches: 7. This CDR3 is 15 amino acids long. Germline V CDR1 and CDR2: SGHAT, FQNNGV. The CDR3 sequence is CASSTSGTGTDTQYF. CDR3 sequence (DNA): TGTGCCAGCAGCACCTCCGGGACAGGAACAGATACGCAGTATTTT. The complete variable domain, with remaining parts taken from reference TRBV11-2 and TRBJ2-3, reads EAGVAQSPRYKIIEKRQSVAFWCNPISGHATLYWYQQILGQGPKLLIQFQNNGVVDDSQLPKDRFSAERLKGVDSTLKIQPAKLEDSAVYLCASSTSGTGTDTQYFGPGTRLTVL.

A single count supports this clonotype. This likely comes from a read error, as the CDR3 has no conserved phenylalanine or tryptophan at its end. The DNA is left out, because the CDR3 cannot be placed on it with certainty; the CDR3 is given as TCRdb lists it. The chain couples TRBV7-6 to TRBJ2-6; the table's TRBD2 call for D was not verified on the DNA. Germline lookup yields CDR1 SGHVS and CDR2 FNYEAQ. Counting both end residues, the CDR3 totals 17 amino acids. CDR3 residues: CASSLEAGGYNEQFFGA.

This clonotype was observed a few times. Being one base from a much bigger clone, this may be a read error. V is TRBV6-1 and J is TRBJ2-7, with D hard to call. TRBJ2-1 matches the DNA end more closely, so the J call is doubtful. Per germline, CDR1 MNHNS and CDR2 SASEGT. CDR3 length equals 12 residues. The CDR3 nucleotides read TGTGCCAGCAGTTATCAGTTCTACGAGCAGTTCTTC. Its translation is CASSYQFYEQFF.

In its sample, this clonotype was seen many times. This chain uses TRBV2 with TRBJ2-5, with 10 bases fitting TRBD1. Per germline, CDR1 SNHLY and CDR2 FYNNEI. V trimming: 5 bases; J trimming: 3 bases; junction bases outside the gene matches: 3. The CDR3 covers 14 residues. The CDR3 bases are TGTGCCAGCAGTTCCGGGACAGGGGAAGAGACCCAGTACTTC. Translation: CASSSGTGEETQYF. The full variable domain, its missing parts supplied by reference TRBV2 and TRBJ2-5, is EPEVTQTPSHQVTQMGQEVILRCVPISNHLYFYWYRQILGQKVEFLVSFYNNEISEKSEIFDDQFSVERPDGSNFTLKIRSTKLEDSAMYFCASSSGTGEETQYFGPGTRLLVL.

For this clonotype: A clone one base away is much larger, so this may be a read error. Lacking the conserved final phenylalanine or tryptophan, this CDR3 likely reflects a read error. The CDR3 DNA is TGTGCCAGCAGCTCCCCCGACAGGAAAGTCAACGAGCAGTACCTC. It yields the protein CASSSPDRKVNEQYL. The genes are TRBV6-1 and TRBJ2-4; a possible D gene is TRBD1 (6 bases). The J call is in doubt because the DNA end fits TRBJ2-7 better. This CDR3 region has 15 residues. In germline, CDR1 is MNHNS, CDR2 SASEGT.

This clonotype was counted many times. This could be a read error, since a much larger clone is one nucleotide away. V and J are TRBV12-3 or TRBV12-4 and TRBJ2-7, with 7 bases matching TRBD2. J lost 7 bases, V lost 3 bases, and 12 bases had no gene match. This CDR3 comprises 15 residues. CDR3 nucleotides: TGTGCCAGCAGTTTCTGGGGGGGACGCTACAATGAGCAGTACTTC. It yields the protein CASSFWGGRYNEQYF.

This clonotype occurred many times. The chain links TRBV5-1 to TRBJ2-7, with unresolved D. Between the trimmed V and J ends, which lost 0 bases and 3 bases, there was a span of 7 bases. The CDR3 sequence is 13 residues long. Germline V gives CDR1 SGHRS, CDR2 YFSETQ. The CDR3 protein is CASSLVSDYEQYF. In DNA form, the CDR3 reads TGCGCCAGCAGCTTGGTATCAGACTACGAGCAGTACTTC.

CDR3 bases: TGTGCCAGCAGTTACCGGACAGGGGCCGCCTACGAGCAGTACTTC. Amino acid sequence: CASSYRTGAAYEQYF. The chain has TRBV7-2 and TRBJ2-1; 9 positions match TRBD1. The DNA end is more similar to TRBJ2-7, so the J call may be wrong. Looked up from germline, CDR1 is SGHTA and CDR2 is FQGNSA. This CDR3 spans 15 amino acids.

This clonotype was found a few times. The rearrangement links TRBV7-2 to TRBJ1-1; D is undetermined. The germline gives CDR1 SGHTA, CDR2 FQGNSA. This CDR3 spans 13 amino acids. Deletions cut 0 bases from V and 6 bases from J, with 8 bases between. The CDR3 loop is CASSLAVLPEAFF. The CDR3 nucleotides are TGTGCCAGCAGCTTAGCGGTCCTCCCTGAAGCTTTCTTT.

Judged by abundance, this clonotype is medium-sized (0.01 to 0.1%). The chain recombines TRBV12-3 or TRBV12-4 with TRBJ2-5; 11 bases line up with TRBD2. CDR3 length: 14 amino acids. J was trimmed by 7 bases and V by 6 bases; bases with no gene match: 7. The DNA of the CDR3 is TGTGCCAGCAGGGCCGGGACTAGCGGATCGACCCAGTACTTC. Translated: CASRAGTSGSTQYF.

This clonotype was seen at least ten times. This rearrangement joins TRBV7-6 to TRBJ2-5; D might be TRBD2 (7 bases). CDR1 and CDR2 (germline): SGHVS, FNYEAQ. The CDR3 runs 15 residues. V lost 4 bases and J lost 6, with 18 bases in between. This CDR3 reads CASSSPRGGGKTQYF. The DNA for the CDR3 is TGTGCCAGCAGCTCACCGAGGGGGGGGGGGAAGACCCAGTACTTC.

V usage is TRBV4-1 and J usage is TRBJ2-2, with TRBD1 matching over 11 bases. Germline V lookup: CDR1 MGHRA, CDR2 YSYEKL. The CDR3 has 19 residues. The trim removed 4 bases at V and 4 bases at J, leaving 14 bases unmatched. The CDR3 spells CASSPMVPGTGGSTGELFF. The CDR3 nucleotides read TGCGCCAGCAGCCCGATGGTTCCCGGGACAGGGGGGTCCACCGGGGAGCTGTTTTTT.

This clonotype has a count of ten or more. This chain joins TRBV5-1 and TRBJ2-2, with TRBD2 matching over 7 bases. The V gene's germline CDR1 is SGHRS and CDR2 YFSETQ. The V gene end was trimmed by 0 bases and the J gene end by 5 bases; junction bases not matched to a gene: 10. The CDR3 loop spans 17 amino acids. This chain's CDR3 is CASSLGASGTATGELFF. DNA for the CDR3: TGCGCCAGCAGCTTGGGTGCTAGCGGAACGGCTACCGGGGAGCTGTTTTTT.

For this clonotype: This may come from a read error, since a much larger clone is one base off. The V call is TRBV7-8, the J call TRBJ2-1, with TRBD1 identical over 8 bases. Germline CDR1 and CDR2: SGHVS and FQNEAQ. Germline trimming cut 6 bases from V and 9 bases from J; bases unmatched to any gene: 7. This CDR3 contains 13 residues. In nucleotides, the CDR3 is TGTGCCAGCAGTTCGGACAGGGACGGTGAGCAGTTCTTC. It yields the protein CASSSDRDGEQFF.

This clonotype has a single count. The gene calls are TRBV7-8 and TRBJ2-7; D tentatively fits TRBD1 or TRBD2 (5 bases each). V was clipped by 6 bases and J by 3 bases, with 12 bases between them. The CDR3 has 13 amino acids. Germline CDR1 SGHVS, CDR2 FQNEAQ. The CDR3 DNA is TGTGCCAGCAGGTCCGGGACCCACTACGAGCAGTACTTC. Residues: CASRSGTHYEQYF. Filled out from reference TRBV7-8 and TRBJ2-7, the complete variable domain reads GAGVSQSPRYKVAKRGQDVALRCDPISGHVSLFWYQQALGQGPEFLTYFQNEAQLDKSGLPSDRFFAERPEGSVSTLKIQRTQQEDSAVYLCASRSGTHYEQYFGPGTRLTVT.

This clonotype showed up many times. The chain is built from TRBV9 and TRBJ2-5; 13 bases fit TRBD2. V shed 3 bases, J shed 5 bases, and the junction held 7 bases outside the gene matches. Germline CDR1 and CDR2: SGDLS and YYNGEE. The length of the CDR3 is 16 residues. The CDR3 loop reads CASSASGTSGTETQYF. The CDR3, as DNA: TGTGCCAGCAGCGCTTCCGGGACTAGCGGGACGGAGACCCAGTACTTC.

The V gene is TRBV7-6, the J gene TRBJ2-1; D ambiguous. V was trimmed by 5 bases and J by 6 bases, leaving 5 bases between them. This CDR3 comprises 11 residues. CDR1 and CDR2 (germline): SGHVS, FNYEAQ. The CDR3 sequence is CASSHSNEQFF. CDR3 nucleotides: TGTGCCAGCAGCCATAGCAATGAGCAGTTCTTC.

This clonotype appeared a single time. J is TRBJ2-1 and V is TRBV12-3 or TRBV12-4; D unclear. The CDR3 has 12 amino acids. Trimming cost V 4 bases and J 5 bases, with 6 bases left between them. The CDR3 loop is CASSYLDNEQFF. In DNA form, the CDR3 reads TGTGCCAGCAGTTATTTGGACAATGAGCAGTTCTTC.

The V and J genes are TRBV20-1 and TRBJ2-5, with 8 bases that match TRBD2. Germline V lookup: CDR1 DFQATT, CDR2 SNEGSKA (reference sequence). The CDR3 runs to 12 residues. Unmatched junction bases numbered 10, after V lost 5 bases and J lost 11 bases. CDR3 sequence (DNA): TGCAGTGCTCATACTAGCGGTGCTGAGCAGTACTTC. Protein: CSAHTSGAEQYF.

This clonotype was observed at least ten times. This CDR3 is missing its conserved last phenylalanine or tryptophan, likely due to a read error. The limits of the CDR3 on the DNA are not certain, so only TCRdb's listed CDR3 is given. This sequence joins TRBV7-2 and TRBJ2-7; the table gives TRBD1 as D, unverified against the DNA. The CDR3 adds up to 17 amino acids, both ends counted. Germline lookup yields CDR1 SGHTA and CDR2 FQGNSA. The CDR3 sequence: CASSSPQGFRYGYTFGS.

The V call is TRBV7-2, the J call TRBJ2-5; 11 nucleotides line up with TRBD2. The better agreement between TRBJ2-7 and the DNA end casts doubt on the J call. Germline V lookup: CDR1 SGHTA, CDR2 FQGNSA. This CDR3 is built from 15 residues. The CDR3 reads CASSFTSGSGNEQYF. CDR3 bases: TGTGCCAGCAGCTTCACTAGCGGGAGTGGCAACGAGCAGTACTTC.

Points on this clonotype: One junction end disagrees with the germline gene, perhaps due to a read error. The chain joins TRBV7-7 to TRBJ2-1, with D maybe TRBD2 (7 bases). The CDR3 loop spans 16 amino acids. CDR1 is SSHAT, CDR2 FNYEAQ, per germline (reference sequence). The CDR3 DNA sequence: TGTGCTAGCAGCCCCCTACAGGGCGGGGGATCGGGTGAGCAGTTCTTC. Amino acids: CASSPLQGGGSGEQFF.